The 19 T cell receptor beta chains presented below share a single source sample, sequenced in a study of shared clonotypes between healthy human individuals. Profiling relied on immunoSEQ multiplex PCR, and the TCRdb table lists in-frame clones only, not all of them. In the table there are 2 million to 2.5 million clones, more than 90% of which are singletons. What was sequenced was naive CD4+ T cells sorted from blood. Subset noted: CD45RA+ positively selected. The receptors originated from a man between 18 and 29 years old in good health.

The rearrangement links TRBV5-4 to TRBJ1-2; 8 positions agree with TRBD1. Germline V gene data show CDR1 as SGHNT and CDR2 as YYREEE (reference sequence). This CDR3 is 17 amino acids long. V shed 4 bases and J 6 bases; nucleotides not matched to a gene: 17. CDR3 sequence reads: CASSAVGPGGSFDGYTF. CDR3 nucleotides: TGTGCCAGCAGCGCTGTAGGTCCAGGGGGCTCCTTCGATGGCTACACCTTC.

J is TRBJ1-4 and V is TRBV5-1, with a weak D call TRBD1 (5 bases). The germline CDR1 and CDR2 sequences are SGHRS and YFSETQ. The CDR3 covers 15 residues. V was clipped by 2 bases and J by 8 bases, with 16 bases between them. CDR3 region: CASSFLGAPREKLFF. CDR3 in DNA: TGCGCCAGCAGCTTCCTAGGGGCTCCGAGAGAAAAACTGTTTTTT.

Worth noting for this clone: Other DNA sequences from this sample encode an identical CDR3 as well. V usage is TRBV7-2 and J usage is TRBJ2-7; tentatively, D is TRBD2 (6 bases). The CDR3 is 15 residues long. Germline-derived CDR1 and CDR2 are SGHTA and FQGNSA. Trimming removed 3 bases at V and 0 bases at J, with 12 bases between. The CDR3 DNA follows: TGTGCCAGCAGCTTGTCCCGGGGGAGCTCCTACGAGCAGTACTTC. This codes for CASSLSRGSSYEQYF.

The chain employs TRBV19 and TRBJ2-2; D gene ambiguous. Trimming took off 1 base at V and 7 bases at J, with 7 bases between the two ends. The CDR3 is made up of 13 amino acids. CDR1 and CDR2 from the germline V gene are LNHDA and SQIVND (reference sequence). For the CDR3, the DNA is TGTGCCAGTAGTATAGGGGTAATCGGGGAGCTGTTTTTT. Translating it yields CASSIGVIGELFF.

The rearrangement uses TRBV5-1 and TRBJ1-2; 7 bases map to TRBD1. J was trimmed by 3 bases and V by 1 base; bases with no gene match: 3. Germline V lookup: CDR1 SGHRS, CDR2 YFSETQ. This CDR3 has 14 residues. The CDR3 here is CASSLIQGDYGYTF. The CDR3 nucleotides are TGCGCCAGCAGCTTGATTCAGGGGGACTATGGCTACACCTTC.

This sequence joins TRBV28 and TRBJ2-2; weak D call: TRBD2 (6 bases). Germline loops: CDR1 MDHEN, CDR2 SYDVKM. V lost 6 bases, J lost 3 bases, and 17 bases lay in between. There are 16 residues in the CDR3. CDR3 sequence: CASRRIWGEDTGELFF. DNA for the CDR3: TGTGCCAGCAGGAGGATATGGGGGGAGGACACCGGGGAGCTGTTTTTT.

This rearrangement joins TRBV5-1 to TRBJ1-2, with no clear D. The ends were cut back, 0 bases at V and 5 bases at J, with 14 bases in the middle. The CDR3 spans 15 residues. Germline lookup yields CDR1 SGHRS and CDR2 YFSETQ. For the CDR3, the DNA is TGCGCCAGCAGCTTGGAGGCGGGGAGTCGGTATGGCTACACCTTC. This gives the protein CASSLEAGSRYGYTF.

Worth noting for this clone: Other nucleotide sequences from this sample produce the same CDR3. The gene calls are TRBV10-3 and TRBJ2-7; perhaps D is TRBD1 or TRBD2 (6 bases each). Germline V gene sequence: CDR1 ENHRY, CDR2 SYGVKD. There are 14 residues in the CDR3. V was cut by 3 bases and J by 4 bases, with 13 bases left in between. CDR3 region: CAISEGGGGYEQYF. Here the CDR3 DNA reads TGTGCCATCAGTGAAGGGGGAGGAGGGTACGAGCAGTACTTC.

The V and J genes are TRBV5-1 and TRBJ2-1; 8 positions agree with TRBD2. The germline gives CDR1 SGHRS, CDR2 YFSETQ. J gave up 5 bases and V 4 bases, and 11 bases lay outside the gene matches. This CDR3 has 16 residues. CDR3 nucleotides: TGCGCCAGCAGCGGATCACAAGCGGGAGCTAACAATGAGCAGTTCTTC. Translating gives CASSGSQAGANNEQFF.

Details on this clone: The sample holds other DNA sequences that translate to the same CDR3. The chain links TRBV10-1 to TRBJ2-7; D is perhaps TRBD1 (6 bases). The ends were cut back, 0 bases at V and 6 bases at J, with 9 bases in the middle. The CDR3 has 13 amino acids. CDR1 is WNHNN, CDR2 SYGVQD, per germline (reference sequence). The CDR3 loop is CASSESGRGEQYF. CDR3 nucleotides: TGCGCCAGCAGTGAGTCTGGCAGGGGCGAGCAGTACTTC.

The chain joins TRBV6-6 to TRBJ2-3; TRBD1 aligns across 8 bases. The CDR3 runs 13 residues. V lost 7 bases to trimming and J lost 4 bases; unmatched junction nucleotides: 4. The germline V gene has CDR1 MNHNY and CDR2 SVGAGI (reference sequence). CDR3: CASTPDRADTQYF. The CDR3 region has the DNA TGTGCCAGCACCCCGGACAGGGCAGATACGCAGTATTTT.

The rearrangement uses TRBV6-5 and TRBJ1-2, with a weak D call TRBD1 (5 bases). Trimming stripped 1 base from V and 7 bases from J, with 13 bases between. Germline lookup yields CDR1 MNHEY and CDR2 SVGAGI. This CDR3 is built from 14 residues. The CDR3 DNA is TGTGCCAGCAGTTACTGGCAGGGTTCCTCTGGCTACACCTTC. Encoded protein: CASSYWQGSSGYTF.

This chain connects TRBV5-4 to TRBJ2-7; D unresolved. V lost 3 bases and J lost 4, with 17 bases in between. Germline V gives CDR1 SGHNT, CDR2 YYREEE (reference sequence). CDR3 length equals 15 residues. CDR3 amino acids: CASSSIDGSLYEQYF. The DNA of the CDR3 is TGTGCCAGCAGCTCAATTGACGGGTCTCTTTACGAGCAGTACTTC. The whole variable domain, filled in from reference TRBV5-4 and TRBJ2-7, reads ETGVTQSPTHLIKTRGQQVTLRCSSQSGHNTVSWYQQALGQGPQFIFQYYREEENGRGNFPPRFSGLQFPNYSSELNVNALELDDSALYLCASSSIDGSLYEQYFGPGTRLTVT.

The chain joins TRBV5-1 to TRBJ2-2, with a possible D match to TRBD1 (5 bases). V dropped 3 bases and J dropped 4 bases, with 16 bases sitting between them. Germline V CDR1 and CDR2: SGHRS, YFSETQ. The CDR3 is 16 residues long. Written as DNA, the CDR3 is TGCGCCAGCAGCTCGCAGGCGCTCCAGGGCACCGGGGAGCTGTTTTTT. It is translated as CASSSQALQGTGELFF.

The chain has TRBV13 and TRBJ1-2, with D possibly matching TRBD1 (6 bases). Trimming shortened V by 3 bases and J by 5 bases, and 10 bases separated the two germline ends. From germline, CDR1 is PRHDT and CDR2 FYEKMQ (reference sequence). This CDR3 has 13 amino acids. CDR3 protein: CASSFSGTYGYTF. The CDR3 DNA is TGTGCCAGCAGCTTTTCGGGGACATATGGCTACACCTTC.

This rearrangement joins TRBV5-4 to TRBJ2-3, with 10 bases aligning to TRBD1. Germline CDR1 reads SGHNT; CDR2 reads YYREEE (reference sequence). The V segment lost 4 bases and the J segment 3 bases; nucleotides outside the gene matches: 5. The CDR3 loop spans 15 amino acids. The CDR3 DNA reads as TGTGCCAGCAGCGCCGGGACAGGGGTTACAGATACGCAGTATTTT. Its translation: CASSAGTGVTDTQYF.

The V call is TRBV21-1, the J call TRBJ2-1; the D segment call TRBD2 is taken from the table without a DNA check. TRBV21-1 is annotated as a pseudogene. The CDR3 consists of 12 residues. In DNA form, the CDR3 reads TGTGCCAGCAGCTATGGGGGGAATGAGCAGTTCTTC. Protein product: CASSYGGNEQFF.

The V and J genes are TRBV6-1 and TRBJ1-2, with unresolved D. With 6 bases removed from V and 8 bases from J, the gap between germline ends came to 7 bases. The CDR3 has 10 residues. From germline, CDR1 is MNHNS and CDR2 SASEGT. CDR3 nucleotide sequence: TGTGCCAGCAGGACGGGCGGCTACACCTTC. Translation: CASRTGGYTF.

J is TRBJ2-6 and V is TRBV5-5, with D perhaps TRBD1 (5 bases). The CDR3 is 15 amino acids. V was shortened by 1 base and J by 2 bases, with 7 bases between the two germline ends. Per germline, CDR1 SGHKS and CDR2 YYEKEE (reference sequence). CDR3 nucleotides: TGTGCCAGCAGCTTGCAAGGGGCTGGGGCCAACGTCCTGACTTTC. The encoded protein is CASSLQGAGANVLTF.